These 5 T cell receptor beta chains share one sample of origin, sequenced in a study of CD8+ T cells in alopecia areata. Extraction of RNA preceded its reverse transcription into cDNA, which served as the sequencing template. The data were produced by immunoSEQ multiplex PCR, yet TCRdb's version contains in-frame clones alone and is incomplete. The data show some 42,000 clones, 92% seen once. As for treatment: oral pan-JAK inhibitor, 5-10 mg twice daily. The source material was CD8+ T cells sorted from blood, sampled at week 24, from a patient treated with tofacitinib. Receptors originate from a human donor with alopecia areata.

This rearrangement joins TRBV28 to TRBJ2-2; no firm D call. CDR1 MDHEN and CDR2 SYDVKM come from the germline V gene. The CDR3 runs to 17 residues. Trimming cost V 3 bases and J 0 bases, with 14 bases left between them. CDR3 amino acids: CASSFPIEASNTGELFF. The CDR3 DNA sequence: TGTGCCAGCAGTTTTCCCATCGAGGCTTCGAACACCGGGGAGCTGTTTTTT.

V is TRBV29-1 and J is TRBJ2-2; D unclear. CDR3 length: 11 amino acids. Trimming left V 7 bases short and J 1 base short, with 4 bases between. Looked up from germline, CDR1 is SQVTM and CDR2 is ANQGSEA. The chain's CDR3 is CSAENTGELFF. CDR3 sequence (DNA): TGCAGCGCAGAGAACACCGGGGAGCTGTTTTTT.

J is TRBJ1-2 and V is TRBV6-5, with D possibly matching TRBD1 (5 bases). Germline assignment: CDR1 MNHEY and CDR2 SVGAGI. The CDR3 has 11 amino acids. Trimming left V 8 bases short and J 6 bases short, with 10 bases between. The CDR3 region has the DNA TGTGCCAGCGCCCAGGGAGATGGCTACACCTTC. This codes for CASAQGDGYTF.

This clone was picked up one time. The CDR3, as DNA: TGTGCCAGCAGCCCCACCCCCACAGATACGCAGTATTTT. Translated, it gives CASSPTPTDTQYF. The chain employs TRBV7-6 and TRBJ2-3; D is undetermined. Germline V gene sequence: CDR1 SGHVS, CDR2 FNYEAQ. This CDR3 has 13 residues. The ends were cut back, 5 bases at V and 2 bases at J, with 8 bases in the middle. Full variable domain (remainder filled in from reference TRBV7-6 and TRBJ2-3): GAGVSQSPRYKVTKRGQDVALRCDPISGHVSLYWYRQALGQGPEFLTYFNYEAQQDKSGLPNDRFSAERPEGSISTLTIQRTEQRDSAMYRCASSPTPTDTQYFGPGTRLTVL.

The V gene is TRBV6-5, the J gene TRBJ2-7; unclear D gene. The V gene lost 0 bases and the J gene lost 2 bases, with 11 bases spanning the gap. The CDR3 runs 15 residues. Germline V CDR1 and CDR2: MNHEY, SVGAGI. In nucleotides, the CDR3 is TGTGCCAGCAGTTACTCGCCCCGCGTTGCCTACGAGCAGTACTTC. Amino acid sequence: CASSYSPRVAYEQYF.